This T cell receptor beta chain was sequenced for a study of Graves' ophthalmopathy and Graves' hyperthyroidism (dated by TCRdb to 2016 to 2019). Some background on the complete study: Peripheral blood samples were taken at the time of initial diagnosis, before any treatment was given. In a handful of hyperthyroidism patients, the T-cell repertoires found in thyroid tissue were compared with those found in blood. After sampling, hyperthyroidism patients received methimazole starting at 30 mg daily, and ophthalmopathy patients received high-dose intravenous methylprednisolone. The study used signatures of the TCR beta repertoire to tell Graves' ophthalmopathy apart from Graves' hyperthyroidism and to predict which patients would progress to ophthalmopathy. In total, approximately 130 blood samples were TCR-sequenced: 40 to 45 ophthalmopathy, roughly 80 hyperthyroidism and about 17 hyperthyroidism-to-ophthalmopathy patients. To explore V-J signatures that distinguish ophthalmopathy from hyperthyroidism, a discovery set of 100 patients was enrolled, made up of over 40 with ophthalmopathy and under 65 with stable hyperthyroidism. The independent validation cohort included 18 to 20 hyperthyroidism patients plus 17 patients who later progressed from hyperthyroidism to ophthalmopathy.

The full study reports these points: Sample size was not statistically predetermined, and group allocation was not concealed from the investigators. Most expanded thyroid clonotypes with a frequency above 0.001 also appeared in blood, which suggests that blood repertoires may reflect the immune response in the thyroid. In cross-validation, the 13-signature model distinguished ophthalmopathy from stable hyperthyroidism with around 86% sensitivity and around 81% specificity, while in the test set the corresponding values were about 80% and 75%. In validation, the model predicted ophthalmopathy progression with 55% to 71% sensitivity and 72.22% specificity; 12 predicted patients were CT-confirmed with GO in a median of around 6 months.

Ophthalmopathy patients were characterized by moderately to severely active disease, a Clinical Activity Score of at least 3, a NOSPECS grade of at least 4, and a disease duration under 3 months. Patients with other autoimmune diseases, uncontrolled infections, pregnancy or lactation were excluded. Diagnosis relied on clinical symptoms, serum thyroxine, TRAb, thyroid ultrasound and orbital computed tomography. Using Ficoll-Paque density gradient centrifugation, PBMCs were isolated from 9.5 to 10 ml of fresh peripheral blood. Total RNA was extracted using Trizol reagent, and RNA quality was checked on an Agilent 2100 Bioanalyzer. For repertoire sequencing, the TCR beta CDR3 regions were amplified from RNA transcripts. The first round of RT-PCR was done with HTBI primers and the Qiagen OneStep RT-PCR kit, and was followed by a second round of multiplex PCR, then size selection and purification. Sequencing of the libraries was carried out on an Illumina HiSeq2000 in paired-end mode with 100 bp reads. On the authors' methods: SOAPnuke was used to process the reads, throwing out any read that had adapters, had uncalled bases, had a mean Phred below 15, or lacked an exact constant-primer or identifier match. High-quality paired reads were merged with COPE v1.2.5. Clonotypes were defined as unique nucleotide sequences and were aligned to IMGT TRB V, D and J references using MiTCR v1.1. Analysis was restricted to V-J combinations with a frequency above 0.0001, which covered about 99% of repertoires. For each V-J combination, a TCR clonal expansion and chaos score was defined as F50 clonal expansion divided by the chaos observed in the TCRdist matrix. Welch's t-statistics and random forest were used to narrow the features down to 10 to 15 V-J combinations, which were then fed into a naive Bayes classifier. The Morisita-Horn index was used to measure how similar the thyroid and blood repertoires were. TCRdb itself trimmed the public reads at Q25 with fastp, ran MiXCR and retained productive beta chains. Identical CDR3 protein sequences are pooled into one entry, listed with their most common genes and DNA. It is TCRdb's table, rather than the study itself, that gives the V and J calls and clone size. The sample table holds under 350,000 distinct CDR3 sequences, of which 15% to 20% were seen once. Of the sample, about 12% falls within the top ten clones.

This clonotype was observed once. Its antigen specificity is not known. Base qualities are not provided; no much larger clone lies one nucleotide away. One read gives only weak evidence. Per the germline V gene, MNHNS is the CDR1 and SASEGT is the CDR2. Counted from cysteine to phenylalanine, this CDR3 has 15 amino acids. The retained sequence is limited to the CDR3, 45 bases, with the frame set at the first base. V trim: 6 bases; J trim: 4 bases; unmatched bases: 7. The chain is assembled from TRBV6-1 and TRBJ1-5, with TRBD1 matching 9 junction bases. Sequenced: peripheral blood. The origin of this receptor is an adult man with Graves' ophthalmopathy. In nucleotides, the sequence is TGTGCCAGCAGCATAACAGGACAGGGGAATCAGCCCCAGCATTTT. This is translated as CASSITGQGNQPQHF.